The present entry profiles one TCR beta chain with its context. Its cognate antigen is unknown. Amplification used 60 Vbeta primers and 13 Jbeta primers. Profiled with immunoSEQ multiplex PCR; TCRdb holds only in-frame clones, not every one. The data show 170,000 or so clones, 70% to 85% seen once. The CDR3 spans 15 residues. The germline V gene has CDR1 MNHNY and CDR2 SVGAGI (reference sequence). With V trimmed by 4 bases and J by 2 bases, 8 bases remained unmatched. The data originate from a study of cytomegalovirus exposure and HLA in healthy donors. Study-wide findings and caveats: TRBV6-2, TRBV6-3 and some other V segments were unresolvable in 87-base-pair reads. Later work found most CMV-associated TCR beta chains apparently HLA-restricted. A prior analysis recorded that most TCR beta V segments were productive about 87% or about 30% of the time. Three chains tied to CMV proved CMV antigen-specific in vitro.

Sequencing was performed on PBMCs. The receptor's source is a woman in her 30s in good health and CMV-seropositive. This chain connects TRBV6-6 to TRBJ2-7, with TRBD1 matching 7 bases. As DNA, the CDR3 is TGTGCCAGCAGTTCCAAGCCGGGACAGACCTACGAGCAGTACTTC. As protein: CASSSKPGQTYEQYF.